Listed here are 24 T cell receptor beta chains from one sample, sequenced in a study of neurological immune-mediated disorders. TCRdb re-called the 5' RACE reads through MiXCR, storing one row per CDR3 protein. The sample carries 60,000 or so distinct CDR3 sequences, roughly 11% recorded once. Sequenced: PBMCs. These receptor sequences come from a man aged 60-69 years in good health.

There are a few counts of this clonotype. The genes are TRBV29-1 and TRBJ1-1; D might be TRBD1 (6 bases). This CDR3 has 11 residues. Germline lookup yields CDR1 SQVTM and CDR2 ANQGSEA. Trimming left V 4 bases short and J 7 bases short, with 10 bases between. The chain's CDR3 is CSVGGGGEAFF. In nucleotides, the CDR3 is TGCAGCGTTGGGGGGGGCGGTGAAGCTTTCTTT.

This clonotype was picked up many times. The rearrangement joins TRBV20-1 to TRBJ2-3; 12 nucleotides line up with TRBD2. Germline-derived CDR1 and CDR2 are DFQATT and SNEGSKA (reference sequence). CDR3 length: 14 residues. With V trimmed by 2 bases and J by 3 bases, 0 bases remained unmatched. The CDR3 bases are TGCAGTGCTAGACTAGCGGGGGGGACAGATACGCAGTATTTT. This codes for CSARLAGGTDTQYF.

This clonotype was found many times. This chain uses TRBV11-2 with TRBJ1-5; D is undetermined. V shed 0 bases and J shed 4 bases, with 10 bases lying between them. Germline V CDR1 and CDR2: SGHAT, FQNNGV. CDR3 length equals 15 residues. In DNA, the CDR3 is TGTGCCAGCAGCTTAGAGCTGGACCCTAATCAGCCCCAGCATTTT. This encodes CASSLELDPNQPQHF.

This clonotype was found many times. This chain joins TRBV20-1 and TRBJ1-5; D may be TRBD1 (5 bases). The CDR3 totals 15 residues. The germline V gene has CDR1 DFQATT and CDR2 SNEGSKA (reference sequence). The ends were cut back, 2 bases at V and 4 bases at J, with 15 bases in the middle. As DNA, the CDR3 is TGCAGTGCTAGAATCCCGGGGGTACGGAATCAGCCCCAGCATTTT. Protein sequence: CSARIPGVRNQPQHF.

The chain uses TRBV9 and TRBJ1-2, with D unclear. The CDR3 is 15 amino acids. Germline V gene data show CDR1 as SGDLS and CDR2 as YYNGEE. V was trimmed by 2 bases and J by 0 bases, leaving 11 bases between them. For the CDR3, the DNA is TGTGCCAGCAGCGTGGTACCAGGATCTAACTATGGCTACACCTTC. This sequence encodes CASSVVPGSNYGYTF. The whole variable domain, filled in from reference TRBV9 and TRBJ1-2, reads DSGVTQTPKHLITATGQRVTLRCSPRSGDLSVYWYQQSLDQGLQFLIQYYNGEERAKGNILERFSAQQFPDLHSELNLSSLELGDSALYFCASSVVPGSNYGYTFGSGTRLTVV.

This clonotype has a count of ten or more. The J gene is TRBJ1-6, the V gene TRBV5-1; 10 positions agree with TRBD1. The CDR3 contains 15 residues. V dropped 4 bases and J dropped 9; count of bases not matched to a gene: 7. Germline V CDR1 and CDR2: SGHRS, YFSETQ. CDR3 bases: TGCGCCAGCAGCACAGGGACAGGGGTTAGTTCACCCCTCCACTTT. It specifies CASSTGTGVSSPLHF.

This clonotype was picked up many times. The rearrangement links TRBV10-3 to TRBJ1-1; TRBD1 agrees at 8 bases. The CDR3 is 15 amino acids. CDR1 is ENHRY and CDR2 is SYGVKD in the germline V gene. With 7 bases clipped from V and 4 bases from J, the junction kept 11 bases outside the gene matches. As DNA, the CDR3 is TGTGCCATCAATAATCCCGGGACAGGTTCCACTGAAGCTTTCTTT. Its protein is CAINNPGTGSTEAFF.

This clonotype was seen at least ten times. The CDR3 spells CASSLEATGGANVLTF. Here the CDR3 DNA reads TGTGCCAGCAGCTTAGAGGCGACAGGTGGGGCCAACGTCCTGACTTTC. V usage is TRBV7-9 and J usage is TRBJ2-6; weak D call: TRBD1 (6 bases). Germline V CDR1 and CDR2: SEHNR, FQNEAQ (reference sequence). This CDR3 comprises 16 residues. Between the trimmed V and J ends, which lost 1 base and 3 bases, there was a span of 10 bases.

The chain uses TRBV19 and TRBJ1-5, with no clear D. The germline gives CDR1 LNHDA, CDR2 SQIVND (reference sequence). This CDR3 is 15 amino acids long. The V and J ends lost 0 bases and 5 bases respectively, with 11 bases between them. CDR3 loop: CASSIDRGGHQPQHF. Here the CDR3 DNA reads TGTGCCAGTAGTATAGATCGGGGTGGGCATCAGCCCCAGCATTTT.

This clonotype was picked up many times. The J gene is TRBJ1-4, the V gene TRBV20-1; 7 nucleotides line up with TRBD1. After removal of 2 bases from V and 3 bases from J, the junction contained 6 bases not matched to a gene. The CDR3 has 15 amino acids. Germline V gene lookup returns CDR1 DFQATT and CDR2 SNEGSKA (reference sequence). The CDR3 nucleotides are TGCAGTGCTAGAATTAGGGGACAGCCTAATGAAAAACTGTTTTTT. Amino acids: CSARIRGQPNEKLFF.

This clonotype was counted ten times or more. The chain couples TRBV28 to TRBJ2-7; D tentatively fits TRBD1 or TRBD2 (6 bases each). CDR1 and CDR2 (germline): MDHEN, SYDVKM. The CDR3 is 14 amino acids. V was clipped by 6 bases and J by 6 bases, with 18 bases between them. CDR3 region: CASSRSLQGGEQYF. CDR3 DNA sequence: TGTGCCAGCAGCCGATCCCTACAGGGAGGCGAGCAGTACTTC.

The chain recombines TRBV7-2 with TRBJ2-3; tentatively, D is TRBD1 or TRBD2 (5 bases each). The length of the CDR3 is 15 residues. The ends were cut back, 3 bases at V and 2 bases at J, with 12 bases in the middle. Per the germline V gene, CDR1 is SGHTA and CDR2 is FQGNSA. Here the CDR3 reads CASSLGRGPTDTQYF. For the CDR3, the DNA is TGTGCCAGCAGCTTGGGACGGGGTCCCACAGATACGCAGTATTTT.

Many counts were recorded for this clonotype. The chain carries TRBV29-1 and TRBJ1-1; D might be TRBD1 (5 bases). Germline V gene lookup returns CDR1 SQVTM and CDR2 ANQGSEA. The CDR3 extends over 14 amino acids. The V gene lost 6 bases and the J gene lost 4 bases, with 18 bases spanning the gap. The CDR3 nucleotides read TGCAGCGTGTCCCCGGGACTCCTGAGCACTGAAGCTTTCTTT. It yields the protein CSVSPGLLSTEAFF.

This clonotype has a count of ten or more. The genes are TRBV10-3 and TRBJ2-3, with 7 bases that match TRBD1. J gave up 1 base and V 5 bases, and 3 bases lay outside the gene matches. Germline V lookup: CDR1 ENHRY, CDR2 SYGVKD. The length of the CDR3 is 14 residues. In DNA form, the CDR3 reads TGTGCCATCAGTCCCGGGACAGGCACAGATACGCAGTATTTT. Translation: CAISPGTGTDTQYF.

There are many counts of this clonotype. The chain has TRBV7-2 and TRBJ2-5; 11 nucleotides agree with TRBD2. The CDR3 totals 17 residues. CDR1 is SGHTA and CDR2 is FQGNSA in the germline V gene. V lost 2 bases and J lost 5; bases outside the gene matches: 10. CDR3 bases: TGTGCCAGCAGCTTAATGAGTAGCGGGGGGGACCGGGAGACCCAGTACTTC. It translates to CASSLMSSGGDRETQYF.

In this sample, this clonotype turned up many times. The chain uses TRBV5-5 and TRBJ1-5; D is ambiguous. Germline V gene lookup returns CDR1 SGHKS and CDR2 YYEKEE (reference sequence). V was pared by 4 bases and J by 1 base, with 21 bases between. This CDR3 spans 18 amino acids. The CDR3: CASSPGSGTAESNQPQHF. The DNA of the CDR3 is TGTGCCAGCAGCCCGGGTAGTGGCACCGCCGAGAGCAATCAGCCCCAGCATTTT.

This clonotype was observed many times. This chain links TRBV7-2 with TRBJ1-4; D might be TRBD1 (6 bases). Germline V gene sequence: CDR1 SGHTA, CDR2 FQGNSA. Trimming removed 5 bases at V and 5 bases at J, with 12 bases between. The CDR3 has 14 amino acids. CDR3 region: CASSVTGFNEKLFF. The DNA of the CDR3 is TGTGCCAGCAGCGTGACAGGATTCAATGAAAAACTGTTTTTT.

This clonotype has a count of ten or more. Here the CDR3 DNA reads TGTGCCAGCAGCCCCCATGGGACAGGCACAGATACGCAGTATTTT. As protein: CASSPHGTGTDTQYF. V and J are TRBV7-8 and TRBJ2-3; 7 nucleotides align to TRBD1. The V segment lost 5 bases and the J segment 1 base; nucleotides outside the gene matches: 6. The V gene's germline CDR1 is SGHVS and CDR2 FQNEAQ. The CDR3 has 15 amino acids. The entire variable domain, with the rest obtained from reference TRBV7-8 and TRBJ2-3, is as follows: GAGVSQSPRYKVAKRGQDVALRCDPISGHVSLFWYQQALGQGPEFLTYFQNEAQLDKSGLPSDRFFAERPEGSVSTLKIQRTQQEDSAVYLCASSPHGTGTDTQYFGPGTRLTVL.

In its sample, this clonotype was seen many times. The rearrangement joins TRBV18 to TRBJ2-3; weak D call: TRBD1 (6 bases). The germline V gene has CDR1 KGHSH and CDR2 LQKENI. The length of the CDR3 is 15 residues. Trimming removed 2 bases from V and 5 bases from J, with 14 bases in between. CDR3 loop: CASSPSFRDKDTQYF. As DNA, the CDR3 is TGTGCCAGCTCACCAAGTTTCCGGGACAAAGATACGCAGTATTTT.

This chain uses TRBV12-3 or TRBV12-4 with TRBJ2-3; D uncertain. This CDR3 spans 12 amino acids. The V end was cut by 5 bases, the J end by 5 bases, with 8 bases between. The CDR3 region has the DNA TGTGCCAGCAGTGAAGTTGGAGATACGCAGTATTTT. Its translation is CASSEVGDTQYF.

A word on this clonotype: One end of the junction does not line up with germline, which may come from a read error. The chain combines TRBV20-1 with TRBJ2-1, with TRBD1 matching over 8 bases. CDR3 size: 16 residues. CDR1 and CDR2 (germline): DFQATT, SNEGSKA (reference sequence). CDR3 protein: CSARGGIMQGANDQFF. The CDR3 coding sequence is TGCAGTGCTAGAGGGGGGATTATGCAGGGGGCCAATGACCAGTTCTTC.

This clonotype has a count of ten or more. The chain combines TRBV12-3 or TRBV12-4 with TRBJ1-1, with TRBD1 matching over 8 bases. CDR3 length equals 15 residues. V shed 8 bases and J 4 bases; nucleotides not matched to a gene: 12. DNA of the CDR3: TGTGCCAGCGGACAGGGACGATTTGGGGGCACTGAAGCTTTCTTT. Its protein is CASGQGRFGGTEAFF.

This chain links TRBV25-1 with TRBJ1-2; D is possibly TRBD1 (6 bases). V dropped 1 base and J dropped 4 bases, with 13 bases sitting between them. Per the germline V gene, CDR1 is MGHDK and CDR2 is SYGVNS. The length of the CDR3 is 15 residues. Here the CDR3 reads CASSESLDRPYGYTF. The CDR3 coding sequence is TGTGCCAGCAGTGAATCCCTAGACAGGCCCTATGGCTACACCTTC.

This clonotype was seen at least ten times. The CDR3 protein is CASSLPGENTEAFF. CDR3 sequence (DNA): TGCGCCAGCAGCTTACCCGGGGAGAACACTGAAGCTTTCTTT. This chain joins TRBV5-1 and TRBJ1-1; D remains unclear. Trimming left V 2 bases short and J 1 base short, with 9 bases between. CDR3 size: 14 residues. Germline CDR1 and CDR2: SGHRS and YFSETQ.